One and the same sample provided the 27 T cell receptor beta chains below, sequenced in a study of T-cell reconstitution after alpha-beta-depleted transplantation in children. Unique molecular identifiers were used in preparing the TCRbeta library. TCRdb ran MiXCR on the PCR reads and lists one entry per CDR3 protein. The sample has about 590,000 distinct CDR3 sequences; approximately 12% are singletons. The sample consisted of PBMCs, mostly from graft donor cells, taken 360 days after TCRalphabeta/CD19-depleted stem cell transplant. Every receptor here comes from a male patient younger than 18 who had a stem cell transplant for acute myeloid leukemia, so the T cells may come from the graft donor.

The chain combines TRBV20-1 with TRBJ2-7; 9 positions agree with TRBD2. The CDR3 sequence is 16 residues long. The V gene's germline CDR1 is DFQATT and CDR2 SNEGSKA (reference sequence). Trimming at V came to 5 bases and at J to 5 bases, leaving 16 bases not matched to a gene. The CDR3 sequence is CSAPDVSNSGSHEQYF. For the CDR3, the DNA is TGCAGTGCTCCGGACGTATCAAATAGCGGGAGTCACGAGCAGTACTTC.

This clonotype was detected a few times. The chain uses TRBV29-1 and TRBJ2-2; 9 bases fit TRBD1. Losses at the gene ends were 7 bases for V and 3 bases for J; bases not matched to a gene: 9. This CDR3 has 15 amino acids. Germline CDR1 SQVTM, CDR2 ANQGSEA. The CDR3 nucleotides read TGCAGCGGGGAGGGGGGACAGGGAGACACCGGGGAGCTGTTTTTT. The encoded protein is CSGEGGQGDTGELFF.

In this sample, this clonotype turned up a few times. This chain uses TRBV10-3 with TRBJ2-3; tentative D call: TRBD2 (6 bases). Trimming removed 10 bases at V and 1 base at J, with 18 bases between. CDR3 length: 15 residues. The germline V gene encodes CDR1 ENHRY and CDR2 SYGVKD. The CDR3 loop reads CATARGVAGTDTQYF. CDR3 bases: TGTGCCACCGCCCGAGGGGTAGCGGGCACAGATACGCAGTATTTT.

The rearrangement joins TRBV28 to TRBJ2-1; TRBD2 matches at 7 bases. CDR3 size: 18 residues. Trimming at V came to 4 bases and at J to 2 bases, leaving 14 bases not matched to a gene. The germline gives CDR1 MDHEN, CDR2 SYDVKM. CDR3 sequence: CASSWAGVGSSPYNEQFF. DNA of the CDR3: TGTGCCAGCAGTTGGGCGGGAGTAGGGTCTTCTCCCTACAATGAGCAGTTCTTC.

This clonotype appeared once. This chain connects TRBV20-1 to TRBJ1-5, with 7 bases that match TRBD1. The junction had 9 bases not matched to a gene; V was cut back by 3 bases and J by 1 base. The CDR3 is 16 amino acids. The germline gives CDR1 DFQATT, CDR2 SNEGSKA (reference sequence). The CDR3 region is CSARPQGGWSNQPQHF. CDR3 nucleotides: TGCAGTGCTAGGCCCCAGGGGGGATGGAGCAATCAGCCCCAGCATTTT.

This clonotype came up many times. The J gene is TRBJ2-7, the V gene TRBV18; 10 positions match TRBD1. V shed 4 bases and J 7 bases; nucleotides not matched to a gene: 10. The CDR3 sequence is 15 residues long. Per germline, CDR1 KGHSH and CDR2 LQKENI. As DNA, the CDR3 is TGTGCCAGCTCACGCCAGACCGGGACAGGGGTTGAGCAGTACTTC. Its translation: CASSRQTGTGVEQYF.

CDR3 coding DNA: TGTGCCAGCAGCTTAGACAGCCTTTTGGTCAAGGAGCAGTTCTTC. This sequence encodes CASSLDSLLVKEQFF. The chain is built from TRBV7-9 and TRBJ2-1; no firm D call. The germline CDR1 and CDR2 sequences are SEHNR and FQNEAQ (reference sequence). The CDR3 is 15 amino acids. Trimming shortened V by 1 base and J by 10 bases, and 17 bases separated the two germline ends.

The chain links TRBV3-1 to TRBJ1-2; D is undetermined. V gave up 3 bases and J gave up 1 base, with 18 bases separating them. Germline V gene lookup returns CDR1 LGHDT and CDR2 YNNKEL (reference sequence). The CDR3 covers 17 residues. The CDR3 protein is CASSQSGRRSFNYGYTF. The CDR3 nucleotides are TGTGCCAGCAGCCAGTCCGGACGGCGTTCCTTTAACTATGGCTACACCTTC.

This clonotype showed up just a few times. The V gene is TRBV10-3, the J gene TRBJ1-1, with 8 bases aligning to TRBD1. Germline CDR1 reads ENHRY; CDR2 reads SYGVKD. The CDR3 extends over 16 amino acids. The V and J ends lost 1 base and 0 bases, in that order; junction bases with no gene match: 4. DNA for the CDR3: TGTGCCATCAGTGAGTTGGGGACAGGATTGAACACTGAAGCTTTCTTT. Translating gives CAISELGTGLNTEAFF.

This clonotype was seen more than once but under ten times. This chain joins TRBV29-1 and TRBJ2-3; D is uncertain. From germline, CDR1 is SQVTM and CDR2 ANQGSEA. V was trimmed by 3 bases and J by 2 bases, leaving 9 bases between them. The CDR3 sequence is 13 residues long. CDR3 protein: CSVDYFDTDTQYF. In DNA, the CDR3 is TGCAGCGTTGACTACTTCGACACAGATACGCAGTATTTT.

In DNA form, the CDR3 reads TGTGCCATCAGCTGGGACCCCCCCCAGAACAATGAGCAGTTCTTC. Translation: CAISWDPPQNNEQFF. The chain uses TRBV10-3 and TRBJ2-1; D is possibly TRBD1 or TRBD2 (5 bases each). CDR3 length equals 15 residues. Germline V gene data show CDR1 as ENHRY and CDR2 as SYGVKD. The germline V and J ends were trimmed by 6 bases and 5 bases, with 17 bases remaining between them.

In this sample, this clonotype turned up many times. The rearrangement uses TRBV19 and TRBJ2-3; D remains unclear. This CDR3 comprises 11 residues. Germline CDR1 reads LNHDA; CDR2 reads SQIVND (reference sequence). Trimming removed 3 bases from V and 7 bases from J, with 5 bases in between. The CDR3 spells CASSIGYTQYF. In nucleotides, the CDR3 is TGTGCCAGTAGTATTGGATATACGCAGTATTTT. The whole variable domain, filled in from reference TRBV19 and TRBJ2-3, reads DGGITQSPKYLFRKEGQNVTLSCEQNLNHDAMYWYRQDPGQGLRLIYYSQIVNDFQKGDIAEGYSVSREKKESFPLTVTSAQKNPTAFYLCASSIGYTQYFGPGTRLTVL.

This clonotype showed up many times. CDR3: CASSLAVEAGQLAKNIQYF. Here the CDR3 DNA reads TGTGCCAGCAGCTTAGCCGTAGAGGCAGGCCAACTAGCCAAAAACATTCAGTACTTC. The rearrangement joins TRBV7-2 to TRBJ2-4; D is unresolved. The germline V gene encodes CDR1 SGHTA and CDR2 FQGNSA. The CDR3 is 19 residues long. V lost 0 bases and J lost 0, with 18 bases in between.

This chain uses TRBV3-1 with TRBJ2-5; D unclear. This CDR3 spans 17 amino acids. Between the trimmed V and J ends, which lost 1 base and 1 base, there was a span of 16 bases. Germline CDR1 is LGHDT and CDR2 is YNNKEL (reference sequence). The CDR3 region has the DNA TGTGCCAGCAGCCAAGGTTTACCGGATAGGGCCCAAGAGACCCAGTACTTC. Residues: CASSQGLPDRAQETQYF.

The chain joins TRBV7-8 to TRBJ1-2; 7 bases fit TRBD1. With V trimmed by 1 base and J by 3 bases, 5 bases remained unmatched. The CDR3 totals 15 residues. Germline CDR1 and CDR2: SGHVS and FQNEAQ. CDR3 sequence reads: CASSLERGRHYGYTF. CDR3 DNA sequence: TGTGCCAGCAGCTTAGAGAGGGGGCGCCACTATGGCTACACCTTC.

This clonotype was detected many times. The chain has TRBV5-1 and TRBJ2-7; 8 bases agree with TRBD2. Per the germline V gene, CDR1 is SGHRS and CDR2 is YFSETQ. This CDR3 comprises 18 residues. V was clipped by 2 bases and J by 0 bases; unmatched bases: 13. CDR3 nucleotides: TGCGCCAGCAGCTTTCGGGGGGGGCTCAACGACCTCTCCTACGAGCAGTACTTC. Residues: CASSFRGGLNDLSYEQYF.

V gene TRBV7-8 combines with J gene TRBJ2-1, with D tentatively TRBD1 (6 bases). The ends were cut back, 5 bases at V and 0 bases at J, with 14 bases in the middle. CDR1 is SGHVS and CDR2 is FQNEAQ in the germline V gene. This CDR3 comprises 16 residues. The CDR3 DNA follows: TGTGCCAGCAGCCCTAGAAGGGGGAGCTCCTACAATGAGCAGTTCTTC. It yields the protein CASSPRRGSSYNEQFF.

In its sample, this clonotype was seen a few times. This chain connects TRBV3-1 to TRBJ2-7, with D possibly matching TRBD2 (5 bases). The CDR3 runs to 13 residues. Germline loops: CDR1 LGHDT, CDR2 YNNKEL (reference sequence). Between the trimmed V and J ends, which lost 1 base and 6 bases, there was a span of 10 bases. CDR3 loop: CASSQGAVGEQYF. As DNA, the CDR3 is TGTGCCAGCAGCCAAGGAGCGGTAGGCGAGCAGTACTTC.

This clonotype was observed many times. The chain carries TRBV20-1 and TRBJ2-5; D unclear. V lost 1 base and J 4 bases, leaving 10 bases between the germline ends. This CDR3 has 13 residues. Germline-derived CDR1 and CDR2 are DFQATT and SNEGSKA (reference sequence). The CDR3 nucleotides read TGCAGTGCTAGAGTAAGAGCTGGAGAGACCCAGTACTTC. Its translation: CSARVRAGETQYF.

This clonotype was seen ten or more times. The gene calls are TRBV30 and TRBJ2-1; TRBD2 might be the D (5 bases). V shed 3 bases and J shed 9 bases, with 9 bases lying between them. Germline lookup yields CDR1 GTSNPN and CDR2 SVGIG (reference sequence). The CDR3 runs to 11 residues. CDR3 DNA: TGTGCCTGGAGAGTCCGGGGTGAGCAGTTCTTC. This codes for CAWRVRGEQFF. The full variable domain, in which reference TRBV30 and TRBJ2-1 provide the parts outside the CDR3, is SQTIHQWPATLVQPVGSPLSLECTVEGTSNPNLYWYRQAAGRGLQLLFYSVGIGQISSEVPQNLSASRPQDRQFILSSKKLLLSDSGFYLCAWRVRGEQFFGPGTRLTVL.

In this sample, this clonotype turned up a few times. The V call is TRBV11-2, the J call TRBJ2-7; no definite D call. The germline V gene has CDR1 SGHAT and CDR2 FQNNGV. Trimming took off 6 bases at V and 2 bases at J, with 8 bases between the two ends. The CDR3 extends over 12 amino acids. This chain's CDR3 is CASRRPTYEQYF. DNA for the CDR3: TGTGCCAGCAGACGCCCCACCTACGAGCAGTACTTC.

A few counts support this clonotype. The chain is built from TRBV5-4 and TRBJ1-2; D is uncertain. Germline-derived CDR1 and CDR2 are SGHNT and YYREEE (reference sequence). The V end lost 4 bases, the J end lost 2 bases, and 9 bases lay between the germline ends. The length of the CDR3 is 13 residues. In nucleotides, the CDR3 is TGTGCCAGCAGCCTTGACCACAACTATGGCTACACCTTC. Amino acids: CASSLDHNYGYTF.

This clonotype occurred many times. The chain has TRBV5-1 and TRBJ2-1; D gene ambiguous. V lost 2 bases and J lost 0, with 6 bases in between. Germline loops: CDR1 SGHRS, CDR2 YFSETQ. The CDR3 runs to 14 residues. As DNA, the CDR3 is TGCGCCAGCAGCTTCCCGAGCTCCTACAATGAGCAGTTCTTC. Translation: CASSFPSSYNEQFF.

The chain links TRBV4-3 to TRBJ1-1; tentative D call: TRBD1 (5 bases). CDR3 length: 16 amino acids. Trimming removed 0 bases from V and 3 bases from J, with 14 bases in between. Germline V gives CDR1 LGHNA, CDR2 YSLEER. CDR3 DNA sequence: TGCGCCAGCAGCCAAGATTTACGGGGGTCCGACACTGAAGCTTTCTTT. As protein: CASSQDLRGSDTEAFF.

This clonotype was recorded many times. Here the CDR3 DNA reads TGTGCCAGCAGCCGACTAGCGGACTACAATGAGCAGTTCTTC. Translating gives CASSRLADYNEQFF. The genes are TRBV12-3 or TRBV12-4 and TRBJ2-1, with 9 bases lining up with TRBD2. The CDR3 sequence is 14 residues long. The junction had 3 bases not matched to a gene; V was cut back by 6 bases and J by 3 bases.

The chain couples TRBV10-3 to TRBJ2-5; TRBD1 aligns across 8 bases. CDR1 and CDR2 (germline): ENHRY, SYGVKD. The J segment lost 2 bases and the V segment lost 8 bases, leaving 4 bases of the junction unmatched. The CDR3 is 13 residues long. The CDR3 spells CAIGQGSQETQYF. The CDR3 DNA follows: TGTGCCATCGGACAGGGAAGTCAAGAGACCCAGTACTTC.

The V call is TRBV6-2 or TRBV6-3, the J call TRBJ2-3; TRBD2 might be the D (5 bases). In germline, CDR1 is MNHEY, CDR2 SVGEGT. The V gene lost 4 bases and the J gene lost 8 bases, with 10 bases spanning the gap. This CDR3 has 12 residues. CDR3 residues: CASSSAELTQYF. CDR3 in DNA: TGTGCCAGCAGTTCAGCGGAGCTTACGCAGTATTTT.